The present T cell receptor beta chain was sequenced within a study of human T cells and chemical hapten exposure. This clonotype has more than one count but fewer than ten. MiXCR was run by TCRdb on the RACE reads, yielding one entry per CDR3 protein. The sample yields under 200,000 distinct CDR3 sequences, approximately 31% seen once. The V end was cut by 2 bases, the J end by 6 bases, with 13 bases between. Germline CDR1 LGHNA, CDR2 YNFKEQ. The CDR3 is 14 residues long. Time point described: pre-sensitization, week 0. As for treatment: therapeutic diphenylcyclopropenone sensitization with weekly scalp DPC.

The sequencing used whole blood, collected in connection with sensitization to the hapten diphenylcyclopropenone (DPC). This chain joins TRBV4-2 and TRBJ1-1, with D possibly matching TRBD1 (6 bases). The receptor's source is a woman aged 25 to 39 with alopecia areata. Some clones in this sample may be carry-over from other donors' samples. The CDR3 loop is CASSQLQGTSEAFF. CDR3 bases: TGTGCCAGCAGCCAACTTCAGGGGACGTCTGAAGCTTTCTTT.